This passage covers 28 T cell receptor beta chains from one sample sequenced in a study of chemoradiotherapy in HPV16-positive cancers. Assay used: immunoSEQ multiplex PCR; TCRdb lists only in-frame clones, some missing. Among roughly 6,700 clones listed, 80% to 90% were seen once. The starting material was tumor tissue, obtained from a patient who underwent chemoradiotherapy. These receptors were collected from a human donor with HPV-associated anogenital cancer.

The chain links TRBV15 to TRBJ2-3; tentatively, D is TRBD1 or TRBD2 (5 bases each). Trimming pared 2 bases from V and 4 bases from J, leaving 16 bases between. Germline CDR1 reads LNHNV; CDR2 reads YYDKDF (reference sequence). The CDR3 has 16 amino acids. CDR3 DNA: TGTGCCACCAGCAGACTCGTCGGGACGGTCCCAGATACGCAGTATTTT. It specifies CATSRLVGTVPDTQYF.

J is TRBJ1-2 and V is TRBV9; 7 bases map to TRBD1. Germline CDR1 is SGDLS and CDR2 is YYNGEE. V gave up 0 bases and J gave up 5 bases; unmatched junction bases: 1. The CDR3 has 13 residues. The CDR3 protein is CASSVGDSYGYTF. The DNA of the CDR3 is TGTGCCAGCAGCGTAGGGGACAGTTATGGCTACACCTTC. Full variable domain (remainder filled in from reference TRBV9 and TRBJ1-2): DSGVTQTPKHLITATGQRVTLRCSPRSGDLSVYWYQQSLDQGLQFLIQYYNGEERAKGNILERFSAQQFPDLHSELNLSSLELGDSALYFCASSVGDSYGYTFGSGTRLTVV.

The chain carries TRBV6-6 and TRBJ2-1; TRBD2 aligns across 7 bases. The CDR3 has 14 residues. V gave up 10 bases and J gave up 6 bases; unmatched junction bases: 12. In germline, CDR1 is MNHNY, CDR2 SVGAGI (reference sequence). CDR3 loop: CATHPSGPINEQFF. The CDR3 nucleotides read TGTGCCACTCATCCTAGCGGACCCATCAATGAGCAGTTCTTC.

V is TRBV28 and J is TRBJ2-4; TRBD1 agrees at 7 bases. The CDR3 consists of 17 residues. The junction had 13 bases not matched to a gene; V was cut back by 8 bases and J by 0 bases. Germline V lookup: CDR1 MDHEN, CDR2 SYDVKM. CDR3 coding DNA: TGTGCCAGCCTGACGCCAGGGGGAAATTCAGCCAAAAACATTCAGTACTTC. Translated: CASLTPGGNSAKNIQYF.

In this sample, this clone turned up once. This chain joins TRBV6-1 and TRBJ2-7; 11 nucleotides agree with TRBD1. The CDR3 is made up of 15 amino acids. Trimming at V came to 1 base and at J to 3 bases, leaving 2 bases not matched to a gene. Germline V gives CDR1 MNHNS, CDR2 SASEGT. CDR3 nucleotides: TGTGCCAGCAGTGAAGGGACAGGGGGCATCTACGAGCAGTACTTC. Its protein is CASSEGTGGIYEQYF.

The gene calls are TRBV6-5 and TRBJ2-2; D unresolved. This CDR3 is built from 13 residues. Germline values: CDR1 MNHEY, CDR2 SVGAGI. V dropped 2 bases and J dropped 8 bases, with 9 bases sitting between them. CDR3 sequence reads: CASSYPEPGELFF. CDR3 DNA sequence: TGTGCCAGCAGTTACCCTGAGCCTGGGGAGCTGTTTTTT.

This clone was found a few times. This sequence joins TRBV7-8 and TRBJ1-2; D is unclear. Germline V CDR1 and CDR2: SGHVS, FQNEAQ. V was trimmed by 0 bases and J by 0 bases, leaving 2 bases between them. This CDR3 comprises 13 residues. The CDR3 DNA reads TGTGCCAGCAGCTTAGCGTCTAACTATGGCTACACCTTC. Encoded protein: CASSLASNYGYTF. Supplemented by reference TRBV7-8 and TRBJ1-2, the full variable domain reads GAGVSQSPRYKVAKRGQDVALRCDPISGHVSLFWYQQALGQGPEFLTYFQNEAQLDKSGLPSDRFFAERPEGSVSTLKIQRTQQEDSAVYLCASSLASNYGYTFGSGTRLTVV.

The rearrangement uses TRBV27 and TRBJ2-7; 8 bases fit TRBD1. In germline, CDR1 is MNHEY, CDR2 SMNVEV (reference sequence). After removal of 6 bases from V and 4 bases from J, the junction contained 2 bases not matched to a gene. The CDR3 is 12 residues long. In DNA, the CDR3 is TGTGCCAGCAGAAACAGGGGGTACGAGCAGTACTTC. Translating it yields CASRNRGYEQYF.

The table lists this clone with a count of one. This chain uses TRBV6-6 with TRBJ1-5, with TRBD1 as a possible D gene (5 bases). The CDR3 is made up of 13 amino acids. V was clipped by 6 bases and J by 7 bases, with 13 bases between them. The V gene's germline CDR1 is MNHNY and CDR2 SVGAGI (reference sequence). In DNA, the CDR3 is TGTGCCAGCAGCTTGGGGGATCGGCAGCCCCAGCATTTT. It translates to CASSLGDRQPQHF.

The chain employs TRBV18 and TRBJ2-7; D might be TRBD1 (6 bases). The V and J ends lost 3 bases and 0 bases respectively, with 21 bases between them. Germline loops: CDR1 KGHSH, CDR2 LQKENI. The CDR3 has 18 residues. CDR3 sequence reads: CASSPAKSGTSFSYEQYF. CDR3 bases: TGTGCCAGCTCACCCGCTAAGTCCGGGACAAGTTTCTCCTACGAGCAGTACTTC.

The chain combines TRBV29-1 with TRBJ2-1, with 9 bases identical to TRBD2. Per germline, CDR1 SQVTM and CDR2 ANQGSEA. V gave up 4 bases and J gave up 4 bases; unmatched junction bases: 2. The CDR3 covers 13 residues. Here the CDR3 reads CSVGGRDYNEQFF. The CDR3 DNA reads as TGCAGCGTTGGCGGGAGGGATTACAATGAGCAGTTCTTC.

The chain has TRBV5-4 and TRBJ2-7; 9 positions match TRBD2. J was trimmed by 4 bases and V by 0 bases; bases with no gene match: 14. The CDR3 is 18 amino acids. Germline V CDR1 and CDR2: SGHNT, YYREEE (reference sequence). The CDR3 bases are TGTGCCAGCAGCTTGGCCTGGGTCCGGACTAGCGTCTTGTACGAGCAGTACTTC. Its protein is CASSLAWVRTSVLYEQYF.

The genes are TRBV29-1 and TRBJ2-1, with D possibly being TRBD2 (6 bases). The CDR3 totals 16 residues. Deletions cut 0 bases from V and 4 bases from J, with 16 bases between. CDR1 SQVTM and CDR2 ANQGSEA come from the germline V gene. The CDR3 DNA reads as TGCAGCGTTGAAGACCCCGGGCTAGCGACGTACAATGAGCAGTTCTTC. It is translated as CSVEDPGLATYNEQFF.

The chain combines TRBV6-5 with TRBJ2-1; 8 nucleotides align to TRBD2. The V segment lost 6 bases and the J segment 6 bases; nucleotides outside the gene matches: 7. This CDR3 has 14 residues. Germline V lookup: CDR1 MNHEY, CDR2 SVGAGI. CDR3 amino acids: CASSPTLAGNEQFF. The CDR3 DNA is TGTGCCAGCAGCCCCACGCTAGCGGGCAATGAGCAGTTCTTC.

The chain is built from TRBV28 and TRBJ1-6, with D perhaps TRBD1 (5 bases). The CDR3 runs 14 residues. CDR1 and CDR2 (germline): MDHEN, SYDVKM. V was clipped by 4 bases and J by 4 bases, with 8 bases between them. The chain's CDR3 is CASSSGRYNSPLHF. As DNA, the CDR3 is TGTGCCAGCAGTTCGGGACGGTATAATTCACCCCTCCACTTT.

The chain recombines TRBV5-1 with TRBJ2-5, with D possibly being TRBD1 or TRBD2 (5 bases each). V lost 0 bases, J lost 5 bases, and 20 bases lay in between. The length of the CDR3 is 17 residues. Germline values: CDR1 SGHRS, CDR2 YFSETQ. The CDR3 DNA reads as TGCGCCAGCAGCTTGGCGCTGGGAACTAGGGGCGGGGAGACCCAGTACTTC. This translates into CASSLALGTRGGETQYF.

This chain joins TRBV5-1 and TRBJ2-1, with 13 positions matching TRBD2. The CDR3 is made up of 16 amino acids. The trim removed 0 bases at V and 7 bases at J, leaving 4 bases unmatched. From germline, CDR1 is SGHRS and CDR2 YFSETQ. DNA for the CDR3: TGCGCCAGCAGCTTGGCCGGGACTAGCGGGATAAATGAGCAGTTCTTC. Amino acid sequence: CASSLAGTSGINEQFF.

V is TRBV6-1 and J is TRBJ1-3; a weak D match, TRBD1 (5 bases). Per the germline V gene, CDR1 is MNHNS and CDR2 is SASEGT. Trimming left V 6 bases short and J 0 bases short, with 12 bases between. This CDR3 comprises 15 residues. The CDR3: CASRGDWNSGNTIYF. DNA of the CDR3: TGTGCCAGCAGGGGGGACTGGAACTCTGGAAACACCATATATTTT.

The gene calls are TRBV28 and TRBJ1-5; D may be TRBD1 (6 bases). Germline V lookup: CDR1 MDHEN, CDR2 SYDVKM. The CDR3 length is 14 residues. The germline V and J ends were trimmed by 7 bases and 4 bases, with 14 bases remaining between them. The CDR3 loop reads CASTLYRANQPQHF. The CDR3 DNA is TGTGCCAGCACCCTATACAGGGCTAATCAGCCCCAGCATTTT.

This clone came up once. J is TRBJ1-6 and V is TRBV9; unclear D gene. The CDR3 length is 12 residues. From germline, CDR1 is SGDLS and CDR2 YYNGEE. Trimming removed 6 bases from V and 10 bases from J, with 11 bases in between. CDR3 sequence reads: CASKDGNSPLHF. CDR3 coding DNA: TGTGCCAGCAAGGACGGGAACTCACCCCTCCACTTT.

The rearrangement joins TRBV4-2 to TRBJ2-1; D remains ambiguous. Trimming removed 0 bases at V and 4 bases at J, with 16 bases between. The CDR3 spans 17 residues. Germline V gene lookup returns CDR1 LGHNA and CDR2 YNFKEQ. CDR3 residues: CASSQDGRIGTYNEQFF. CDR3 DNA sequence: TGTGCCAGCAGCCAAGATGGAAGGATCGGCACTTACAATGAGCAGTTCTTC.

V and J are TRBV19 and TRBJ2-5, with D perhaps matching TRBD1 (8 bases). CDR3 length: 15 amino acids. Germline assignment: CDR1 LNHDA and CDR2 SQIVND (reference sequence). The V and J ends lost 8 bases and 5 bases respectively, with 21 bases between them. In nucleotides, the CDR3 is TGTGCCAGTGGGGGAGGGCAGGGGGCTTGGGAGACCCAGTACTTC. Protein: CASGGGQGAWETQYF.

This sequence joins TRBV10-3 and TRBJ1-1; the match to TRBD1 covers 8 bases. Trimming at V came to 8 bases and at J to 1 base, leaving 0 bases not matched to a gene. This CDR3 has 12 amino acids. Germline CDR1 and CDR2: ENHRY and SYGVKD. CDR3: CAIGTGNTEAFF. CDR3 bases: TGTGCCATCGGGACAGGGAACACTGAAGCTTTCTTT.

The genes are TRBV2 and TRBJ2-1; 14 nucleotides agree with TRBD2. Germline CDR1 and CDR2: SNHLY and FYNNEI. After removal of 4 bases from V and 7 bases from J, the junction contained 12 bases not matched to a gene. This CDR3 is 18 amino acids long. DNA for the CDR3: TGTGCCAGCAGTGGACTAGCGGGAGGGACGTACCTCGAGAATGAGCAGTTCTTC. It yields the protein CASSGLAGGTYLENEQFF.

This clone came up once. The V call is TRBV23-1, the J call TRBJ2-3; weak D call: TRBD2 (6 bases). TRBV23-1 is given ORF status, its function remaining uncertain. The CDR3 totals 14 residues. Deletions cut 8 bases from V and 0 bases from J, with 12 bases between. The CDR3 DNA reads TGCGCCAGCGGCACTGGGACTAGCACAGATACGCAGTATTTT. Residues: CASGTGTSTDTQYF.

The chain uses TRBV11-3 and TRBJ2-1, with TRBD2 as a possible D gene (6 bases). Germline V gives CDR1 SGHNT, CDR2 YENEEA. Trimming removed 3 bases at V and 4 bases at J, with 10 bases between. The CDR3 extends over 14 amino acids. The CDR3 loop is CASSLGGGYNEQFF. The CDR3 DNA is TGTGCCAGCAGCTTGGGGGGAGGATACAATGAGCAGTTCTTC.

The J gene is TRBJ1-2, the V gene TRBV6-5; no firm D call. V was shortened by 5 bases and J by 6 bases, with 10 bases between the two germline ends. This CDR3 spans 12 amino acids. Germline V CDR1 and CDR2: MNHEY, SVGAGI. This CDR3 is CASSTQGNGYTF. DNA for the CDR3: TGTGCCAGCAGTACACAAGGGAATGGCTACACCTTC.

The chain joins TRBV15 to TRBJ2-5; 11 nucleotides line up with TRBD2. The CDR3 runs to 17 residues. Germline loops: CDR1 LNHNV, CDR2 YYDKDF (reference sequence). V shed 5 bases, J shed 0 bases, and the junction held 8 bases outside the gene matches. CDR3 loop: CATSARLAGRYQETQYF. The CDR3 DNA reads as TGTGCCACCAGCGCGCGACTAGCGGGAAGATACCAAGAGACCCAGTACTTC.